This entry features one T cell receptor (beta chain) sequence. The antigen remains undetermined. Described time point: cycle 4 day 1 (C4D1), after about 6 weeks of nivolumab. Exposure to brentuximab vedotin varied, and each patient had relapsed following autologous stem cell transplantation. The repertoire was sequenced with immunoSEQ multiplex PCR; TCRdb's copy has only in-frame clones and lacks some. The table shows 40,000 to 50,000 clones, with around two thirds occurring only once. The sample originates from a study of PD-1 blockade in classical Hodgkin lymphoma. Study findings and constraints: Healthy donors reportedly exceeded newly diagnosed patients in baseline TCR diversity. Prior to therapy, complete responders displayed diversity much like that of newly diagnosed patients. Unlike CD8+ TCR diversity, which did not rise significantly by C4D1, CD4+ TCR diversity did.

The CDR3 consists of 14 residues. The germline CDR1 and CDR2 sequences are SGDLS and YYNGEE. Trimming left V 0 bases short and J 5 bases short, with 9 bases between. The sample here was peripheral blood mononuclear cells (PBMCs), taken before the fourth cycle of nivolumab. The source is a human donor with classical Hodgkin lymphoma. The rearrangement joins TRBV9 to TRBJ2-1, with D tentatively TRBD2 (6 bases). CDR3 amino acids: CASSVETGDNEQFF. CDR3 bases: TGTGCCAGCAGCGTAGAAACGGGAGACAATGAGCAGTTCTTC.